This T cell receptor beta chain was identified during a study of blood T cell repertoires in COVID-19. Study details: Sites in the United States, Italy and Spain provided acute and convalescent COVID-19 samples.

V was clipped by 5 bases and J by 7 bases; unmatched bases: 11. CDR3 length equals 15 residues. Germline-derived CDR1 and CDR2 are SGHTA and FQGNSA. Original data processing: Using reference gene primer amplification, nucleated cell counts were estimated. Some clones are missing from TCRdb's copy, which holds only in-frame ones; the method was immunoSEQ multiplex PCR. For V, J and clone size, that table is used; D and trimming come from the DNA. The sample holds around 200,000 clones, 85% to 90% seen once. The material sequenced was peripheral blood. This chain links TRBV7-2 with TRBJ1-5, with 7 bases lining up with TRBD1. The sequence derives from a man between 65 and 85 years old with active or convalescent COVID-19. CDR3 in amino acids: CASSQGGTPEQPQHF. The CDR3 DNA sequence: TGTGCCAGCAGCCAGGGGGGCACCCCTGAGCAGCCCCAGCATTTT.